Shown below are 26 T cell receptor beta chains from a single sample sequenced in a study of tumor-infiltrating lymphocytes in primary liver carcinoma. Unsorted whole blood supplied the blood RNA, and germline DNA was isolated too. Making TCR beta cDNA involved approximately 520 ng total RNA and a constant-region primer. Three rounds of nested multiplex PCR with slightly modified ARM-PCR produced TCR beta libraries. The two initial PCR rounds, approximately 10 cycles each, used TRBV1-TRBV30 forward and C-beta reverse primers. TCRdb ran MiXCR on the multiplex PCR reads and lists one entry per CDR3 protein. Here the sample spans 330,000 or so distinct CDR3 sequences, about 65% being singletons. Specimen: peripheral blood. The source of these receptors is a man aged 35 to 55 with primary liver carcinoma and hepatitis B virus infection.

The CDR3 sequence: CASSLQAGDVTTWEELFF. CDR3 DNA sequence: TGTGCCAGCAGTCTGCAGGCAGGCGACGTTACCACCTGGGAGGAGCTGTTTTTT. The chain links TRBV4-2 to TRBJ2-2, with unresolved D. This CDR3 is built from 18 residues. Trimming took off 6 bases at V and 10 bases at J, with 30 bases between the two ends. The germline V gene encodes CDR1 LGHNA and CDR2 YNFKEQ.

Turning to this clonotype: A clone one base away is much larger, so this may be a read error. The chain carries TRBV6-2 or TRBV6-3 and TRBJ2-7; the D is unclear. Germline V CDR1 and CDR2: MNHEY, SVGEGT. The V end was cut by 5 bases, the J end by 2 bases, with 13 bases between. The length of the CDR3 is 14 residues. CDR3 in DNA: TGTGCCAGCAGTGTCTCCCATACCCCCTACGAGCAGTACTTC. This codes for CASSVSHTPYEQYF.

This sequence joins TRBV5-5 and TRBJ2-2; D might be TRBD2 (5 bases). V was clipped by 2 bases and J by 5 bases, with 7 bases between them. Germline V lookup: CDR1 SGHKS, CDR2 YYEKEE (reference sequence). The CDR3 has 13 amino acids. The CDR3 region has the DNA TGTGCCAGCAGCTTCGGACTTACCGGGGAGCTGTTTTTT. It yields the protein CASSFGLTGELFF.

Only one count was recorded for this clonotype. Since a much larger clone is just one base distant, this may be a read error. The V gene is TRBV6-1, the J gene TRBJ2-3; 10 bases agree with TRBD2. The CDR3 totals 15 residues. Germline CDR1 reads MNHNS; CDR2 reads SASEGT. CDR3: CASSELAGVTDTRYF. The CDR3 nucleotides are TGTGCCAGCAGTGAACTAGCGGGAGTTACAGATACGCGGTATTTT.

A few counts support this clonotype. The chain recombines TRBV5-4 with TRBJ2-7; D might be TRBD1 (7 bases). This CDR3 comprises 16 residues. V was shortened by 0 bases and J by 0 bases, with 13 bases between the two germline ends. Germline assignment: CDR1 SGHNT and CDR2 YYREEE (reference sequence). DNA of the CDR3: TGTGCCAGCAGCTTGGGACAGGGAGGAGGCTCCTACGAGCAGTACTTC. As protein: CASSLGQGGGSYEQYF. Using reference TRBV5-4 and TRBJ2-7 for the parts outside the CDR3, the full variable domain is ETGVTQSPTHLIKTRGQQVTLRCSSQSGHNTVSWYQQALGQGPQFIFQYYREEENGRGNFPPRFSGLQFPNYSSELNVNALELDDSALYLCASSLGQGGGSYEQYFGPGTRLTVT.

CDR3 amino acids: CASSSGREGLKTQYF. In DNA form, the CDR3 reads TGCGCCAGCAGCTCGGGCCGGGAGGGCCTAAAGACCCAGTACTTC. V and J are TRBV5-1 and TRBJ2-5, with TRBD2 matching 8 bases. CDR1 is SGHRS, CDR2 YFSETQ, per germline. V dropped 3 bases and J dropped 6; count of bases not matched to a gene: 10. The CDR3 has 15 residues.

This sequence joins TRBV10-2 and TRBJ1-6, with D perhaps TRBD1 (6 bases). The CDR3 runs to 14 residues. Germline V gene lookup returns CDR1 WSHSY and CDR2 SAAADI. V dropped 5 bases and J dropped 8 bases, with 13 bases sitting between them. The CDR3 DNA reads TGCGCCAGCAGTACAGGACAGAGGGATTCACCCCTCCACTTT. Translated: CASSTGQRDSPLHF.

Comments on this clonotype: An end of the junction does not agree with germline; a read error may underlie this. The rearrangement uses TRBV11-2 and TRBJ2-7; D is unresolved. The V gene's germline CDR1 is SGHAT and CDR2 FQNNGV. This CDR3 is 15 amino acids long. CDR3 residues: CASGLEVELAYEQYF. In nucleotides, the CDR3 is TGTGCCAGCGGCTTAGAGGTGGAGCTGGCGTACGAGCAGTACTTC. Supplemented by reference TRBV11-2 and TRBJ2-7, the full variable domain reads EAGVAQSPRYKIIEKRQSVAFWCNPISGHATLYWYQQILGQGPKLLIQFQNNGVVDDSQLPKDRFSAERLKGVDSTLKIQPAKLEDSAVYLCASGLEVELAYEQYFGPGTRLTVT.

A remark on this clonotype: Since a much larger clone is just one base distant, this may be a read error. The V call is TRBV6-5, the J call TRBJ2-3; 7 bases fit TRBD2. This CDR3 is 14 amino acids long. The germline V gene has CDR1 MNHEY and CDR2 SVGAGI. The CDR3 sequence: CASRIAGLTDTHYF. The DNA for the CDR3 is TGTGCCAGCAGGATAGCGGGCCTCACAGATACGCATTATTTT.

This clonotype appeared once. Given a much more abundant clone one base away, this may be a read error. This chain connects TRBV6-2 or TRBV6-3 to TRBJ2-1; tentative D call: TRBD2 (5 bases). This CDR3 region has 12 residues. Per germline, CDR1 MNHEY and CDR2 SVGEGT. CDR3 DNA sequence: TGTGCCAGCAGAGGACCGACCGGGGAGCTGTTCTTC. This encodes CASRGPTGELFF.

This chain joins TRBV24-1 and TRBJ2-1, with TRBD2 matching 12 bases. V shed 3 bases, J shed 6 bases, and the junction held 8 bases outside the gene matches. The germline gives CDR1 KGHDR, CDR2 SFDVKD. The length of the CDR3 is 17 residues. The CDR3 DNA is TGTGCCACCAGTGATCCCCGGACTAGCGGGGTCGCCAATGAGCAGTTCTTC. Translation: CATSDPRTSGVANEQFF.

In its sample, this clonotype was seen many times. The chain carries TRBV6-1 and TRBJ2-5; a weak D match, TRBD2 (6 bases). V was pared by 8 bases and J by 5 bases, with 15 bases between. The CDR3 covers 13 residues. In germline, CDR1 is MNHNS, CDR2 SASEGT. The CDR3 reads CASGGDIMETQYF. The CDR3, as DNA: TGTGCCAGCGGAGGGGATATCATGGAGACCCAGTACTTC.

This clonotype was recorded at least ten times. This chain links TRBV5-4 with TRBJ2-7; D remains unclear. Germline V gene lookup returns CDR1 SGHNT and CDR2 YYREEE (reference sequence). The CDR3 length is 13 residues. V was clipped by 0 bases and J by 4 bases, with 8 bases between them. The CDR3 loop is CASSLASGYEQYF. In DNA form, the CDR3 reads TGTGCCAGCAGCTTGGCAAGTGGGTACGAGCAGTACTTC.

In the case of this clonotype: An end of the junction does not agree with germline; a read error may underlie this. V usage is TRBV11-2 and J usage is TRBJ2-7; tentative D call: TRBD1 (5 bases). Germline V lookup: CDR1 SGHAT, CDR2 FQNNGV. The CDR3 has 14 amino acids. The chain's CDR3 is CASSKLTETYEQYF. The CDR3 DNA reads TGCGCCAGCAGTAAGCTGACAGAAACCTACGAGCAGTACTTC.

The chain combines TRBV9 with TRBJ2-1; 9 bases agree with TRBD2. The CDR3 covers 15 residues. CDR1 and CDR2 from the germline V gene are SGDLS and YYNGEE. V trimming: 2 bases; J trimming: 2 bases; junction bases outside the gene matches: 2. DNA for the CDR3: TGTGCCAGCAGCGTGGCTAGCGGGGCCTACAATGAGCAGTTCTTC. This translates into CASSVASGAYNEQFF.

To note about this clonotype: This clone may be a read error of a much larger clone one base away. The J gene is TRBJ1-1, the V gene TRBV30, with D unresolved. The germline V and J ends were trimmed by 2 bases and 8 bases, with 12 bases remaining between them. The V gene's germline CDR1 is GTSNPN and CDR2 SVGIG (reference sequence). The CDR3 contains 12 residues. CDR3 region: CAWSLVSGEAFF. The CDR3 coding sequence is TGTGCCTGGAGTCTCGTGTCGGGGGAAGCTTTCTTT.

The chain uses TRBV6-1 and TRBJ2-1; D might be TRBD2 (5 bases). Trimming removed 7 bases at V and 3 bases at J, with 13 bases between. CDR1 and CDR2 from the germline V gene are MNHNS and SASEGT. The CDR3 spans 14 residues. The CDR3 region has the DNA TGTGCCAGCAATGAGGGAGCAGGCTACAATGAGCAGTTCTTC. Encoded protein: CASNEGAGYNEQFF.

On this clonotype itself: Mismatch with germline at one junction end may stem from a read error. The chain links TRBV6-2 or TRBV6-3 to TRBJ2-7; D is perhaps TRBD2 (5 bases). This CDR3 is built from 14 residues. Germline V gene data show CDR1 as MNHEY and CDR2 as SVGEGT. CDR3 protein: CASGAVFLFGERYF. CDR3 bases: TGTGCCAGTGGAGCGGTTTTTCTGTTCGGCGAGCGGTACTTC.

The gene calls are TRBV11-2 and TRBJ2-5; the match to TRBD1 covers 9 bases. Germline CDR1 reads SGHAT; CDR2 reads FQNNGV. V lost 5 bases, J lost 9 bases, and 10 bases stayed unmatched. The CDR3 loop spans 14 amino acids. The DNA for the CDR3 is TGTGCCAGCAGCCCCGGGACAGGGAGTGAGTCCCAGTACTTC. The encoded protein is CASSPGTGSESQYF.

A note on this clonotype: Possible read error: a much larger clone is one base away. This chain joins TRBV6-2 or TRBV6-3 and TRBJ2-2; TRBD1 agrees at 10 bases. Trimming at V came to 2 bases and at J to 5 bases, leaving 8 bases not matched to a gene. The length of the CDR3 is 17 residues. The germline V gene encodes CDR1 MNHEY and CDR2 SVGEGT. As DNA, the CDR3 is TGTGCCAGCAGTTACACTAGACAGGGGGCAAGGACCGGGGAGCTGTTTTTT. It yields the protein CASSYTRQGARTGELFF.

This clonotype appeared a few times. This rearrangement joins TRBV6-2 or TRBV6-3 to TRBJ1-1; no definite D call. Trimming stripped 2 bases from V and 7 bases from J, with 17 bases between. Germline CDR1 is MNHEY and CDR2 is SVGEGT. This CDR3 is built from 15 residues. The chain's CDR3 is CASSYASLRRVEAFF. Here the CDR3 DNA reads TGTGCCAGCAGTTACGCTAGCCTTAGGCGGGTTGAAGCTTTCTTT.

On this clonotype itself: One base away lies a much larger clone, so this may be a sequencing read error. The chain has TRBV2 and TRBJ2-4; 10 bases fit TRBD2. The CDR3 consists of 15 residues. The germline CDR1 and CDR2 sequences are SNHLY and FYNNEI. The CDR3 nucleotides read TGTGGCAGCGCCCTAGCGGGGGTAGCCAAAAACATTCAGTACTTC. Translating gives CGSALAGVAKNIQYF. Combining the CDR3 with reference TRBV2 and TRBJ2-4 gives the whole variable domain EPEVTQTPSHQVTQMGQEVILRCVPISNHLYFYWYRQILGQKVEFLVSFYNNEISEKSEIFDDQFSVERPDGSNFTLKIRSTKLEDSAMYFCGSALAGVAKNIQYFGAGTRLSVL.

Remarks on this clonotype: Just one base apart from a much larger clone, this may be a read error. The J gene is TRBJ2-5, the V gene TRBV6-2 or TRBV6-3; D might be TRBD2 (6 bases). The CDR3 covers 14 residues. The germline V gene has CDR1 MNHEY and CDR2 SVGEGT. DNA for the CDR3: TGTGCCGGCAGCAGGCGCGGGGAAGGAGAGACCCAGTACTTC. Its protein product is CAGSRRGEGETQYF.

Points on this clonotype: One junction end does not reproduce the germline sequence, and a read error may be involved. The V and J genes are TRBV11-3 and TRBJ2-2, with D maybe TRBD2 (5 bases). The length of the CDR3 is 14 residues. Per the germline V gene, CDR1 is SGHNT and CDR2 is YENEEA. CDR3: CASSLGGNTWELLF. The DNA of the CDR3 is TGTGCCAGCAGCTTAGGTGGGAACACATGGGAGCTGCTTTTT.

On this clonotype itself: Since a much larger clone is just one base distant, this may be a read error. The V call is TRBV6-5, the J call TRBJ2-7; perhaps D is TRBD1 or TRBD2 (5 bases each). The germline CDR1 and CDR2 sequences are MNHEY and SVGAGI. The CDR3 totals 14 residues. The CDR3 sequence: CVSMGRGEGYEQYF. The CDR3 DNA follows: TGTGTCAGCATGGGAAGAGGGGAAGGGTACGAGCAGTACTTC.

Worth noting for this clonotype: At one boundary the junction diverges from the germline segment, which might be a read error. V and J are TRBV6-5 and TRBJ1-2, with 7 bases aligning to TRBD1. Germline CDR1 reads MNHEY; CDR2 reads SVGAGI. CDR3 size: 16 residues. CDR3 nucleotides: TGTGCCAGCAGTTACTCTGGGACAGAGCCTAACTATGACTACACCTTC. Protein: CASSYSGTEPNYDYTF.